This T cell receptor beta chain was obtained from a study of T-cell memory formation after mild COVID-19. Study conclusions and caveats: Clones contracting day 15 to 85 were balanced CD4/CD8; later expanders leaned CD4+. Prior to infection, memory already included some responding clones, suggesting cross-reactive memory joined. CD8+ contracting clones occupied EMRA, while CD4+ ones occupied mainly CM and EM.

Sample barcodes and UMIs were carried by the TCR alpha and TCR beta cDNA libraries that 5'RACE generated with constant-segment primers. TCRdb recomputed calls from the 5' RACE reads with MiXCR, one row per CDR3 protein. The table lists roughly 52,000 distinct CDR3 sequences, 7.3% of them singletons. The V gene's germline CDR1 is MNHEY and CDR2 SMNVEV (reference sequence). This CDR3 contains 12 residues. The germline V and J ends were trimmed by 7 bases and 8 bases, with 11 bases remaining between them. This clonotype was observed at least ten times. Its matching antigen is unknown. The gene calls are TRBV27 and TRBJ1-4, with unresolved D. The source is a man aged 18 to 35 who had mild COVID-19 (a few samples of this study predate the infection). Cell type and time point are not known. Sequenced sample: PBMCs or a T cell subset sorted from them (not recorded which). In DNA form, the CDR3 reads TGTGCCAGCACAACGGGAGGGGAAAAACTGTTTTTT. It is translated as CASTTGGEKLFF.